One and the same sample provided the 12 T cell receptor beta chains below, sequenced in a study of T cells in Graves' hyperthyroidism and ophthalmopathy (dated by TCRdb to between 2019 and 2020). Library prep was done by multiplex PCR. The sequencing machine was an Illumina HiSeq 2000. TCR beta CDR3 regions were amplified from RNA transcripts. For the first round of RT-PCR on the TCR CDR3, the HTBI primer set was used together with the Qiagen OneStep RT-PCR kit. Starting from the raw public reads, TCRdb applied fastp trimming at Q25, assembled clones with MiXCR and retained in-frame beta chains. CDR3 protein sequences are deduplicated, and each keeps its most common genes and DNA. The sample table holds approximately 400,000 distinct CDR3 sequences, of which 15% were seen once. 32% of the sample rests with the top ten. The sample was blood. The origin of the receptors is a woman aged 25-40 years with Graves' hyperthyroidism.

The table lists this clonotype with many counts. The gene calls are TRBV20-1 and TRBJ2-2; 14 bases line up with TRBD2. Germline-derived CDR1 and CDR2 are DFQATT and SNEGSKA (reference sequence). Trimming cost V 7 bases and J 4 bases; bases outside gene matches: 5. The CDR3 is 15 amino acids. The CDR3: CSGLAGGPGTGELFF. CDR3 bases: TGCAGTGGACTAGCGGGAGGGCCGGGCACCGGGGAGCTGTTTTTT.

About this clonotype: It is likely a read error, because the conserved phenylalanine at the end of the CDR3 is missing. The chain combines TRBV18 with TRBJ2-7; D remains ambiguous. Germline V gives CDR1 KGHSH, CDR2 LQKENI. The CDR3 sequence is 11 residues long. Trimming removed 4 bases from V and 3 bases from J, with 4 bases in between. The CDR3: CASSLNYEQYL. The CDR3 nucleotides are TGTGCCAGCTCACTAAACTACGAGCAGTACCTC.

In this sample, this clonotype turned up many times. This chain links TRBV7-9 with TRBJ2-1; 8 bases fit TRBD2. Germline V CDR1 and CDR2: SEHNR, FQNEAQ (reference sequence). The V and J ends lost 0 bases and 9 bases, in that order; junction bases with no gene match: 7. CDR3 length equals 15 residues. CDR3 loop: CASSLAFGTSGEQFF. The CDR3 coding sequence is TGTGCCAGCAGCTTAGCGTTCGGGACTAGTGGTGAGCAGTTCTTC. The full variable domain, completed using reference TRBV7-9 and TRBJ2-1, is DTGVSQNPRHKITKRGQNVTFRCDPISEHNRLYWYRQTLGQGPEFLTYFQNEAQLEKSRLLSDRFSAERPKGSFSTLEIQRTEQGDSAMYLCASSLAFGTSGEQFFGPGTRLTVL.

This clonotype has more than one count but fewer than ten. The rearrangement joins TRBV20-1 to TRBJ2-7; TRBD2 agrees at 9 bases. The CDR3 is 15 residues long. Trimming took 1 base from V and 2 from J; bases not matched to a gene: 6. CDR1 is DFQATT, CDR2 SNEGSKA, per germline (reference sequence). CDR3 in amino acids: CSARVPAGGPYEQYF. Written as DNA, the CDR3 is TGCAGTGCTAGAGTCCCAGCGGGAGGACCCTACGAGCAGTACTTC.

This chain links TRBV6-1 with TRBJ2-3; the D is unclear. This CDR3 is 14 amino acids long. V was trimmed by 0 bases and J by 5 bases, leaving 9 bases between them. Germline V gene lookup returns CDR1 MNHNS and CDR2 SASEGT. CDR3 residues: CASSEAGSGDTQYF. In DNA form, the CDR3 reads TGTGCCAGCAGTGAAGCTGGGTCAGGAGATACGCAGTATTTT.

This clonotype was detected many times. The chain uses TRBV20-1 and TRBJ2-1, with TRBD2 as a possible D gene (6 bases). The CDR3 spans 14 residues. V lost 5 bases, J lost 0 bases, and 11 bases lay in between. Germline V gene sequence: CDR1 DFQATT, CDR2 SNEGSKA (reference sequence). The CDR3 DNA reads as TGCAGTGCTGACCCGCGGGGCTCCTACAATGAGCAGTTCTTC. Its translation is CSADPRGSYNEQFF.

This rearrangement joins TRBV19 to TRBJ1-1, with D tentatively TRBD1 (5 bases). V gave up 3 bases and J gave up 4 bases, with 18 bases separating them. The CDR3 sequence is 16 residues long. Germline CDR1 LNHDA, CDR2 SQIVND (reference sequence). CDR3 DNA: TGTGCCAGTAGTATCCCCATTGGGACGGCGGGCACTGAAGCTTTCTTT. It specifies CASSIPIGTAGTEAFF.

As regards this clonotype: This sequence may be a read error, since a much larger clone differs from it by one base. The CDR3 bases are TGCAGTGCCACGACTAGCGGGAGACAAAAGACCCAGTACTTC. Protein sequence: CSATTSGRQKTQYF. V gene TRBV20-1 combines with J gene TRBJ2-5; 12 bases line up with TRBD2. The ends lost 6 bases at V and 6 bases at J; junction bases unmatched: 8. From germline, CDR1 is DFQATT and CDR2 SNEGSKA (reference sequence). The CDR3 runs 14 residues.

This clonotype was seen many times. This CDR3 is CASSFSAGANEQFF. DNA of the CDR3: TGTGCCAGCAGTTTTAGTGCAGGGGCCAATGAGCAGTTCTTC. The chain recombines TRBV27 with TRBJ2-1, with a possible D match to TRBD1 (6 bases). Germline V lookup: CDR1 MNHEY, CDR2 SMNVEV (reference sequence). This CDR3 has 14 amino acids. The V end was cut by 3 bases, the J end by 6 bases, with 12 bases between.

This clonotype was found many times. The chain joins TRBV9 to TRBJ2-5; perhaps D is TRBD1 or TRBD2 (6 bases each). Germline V lookup: CDR1 SGDLS, CDR2 YYNGEE. The CDR3 consists of 14 residues. Trimming stripped 3 bases from V and 1 base from J, with 10 bases between. DNA of the CDR3: TGTGCCAGCAGCGCCGGAGGGGGCCAAGAGACCCAGTACTTC. Amino acids: CASSAGGGQETQYF.

The chain employs TRBV25-1 and TRBJ2-2; D gene uncertain. V lost 5 bases and J 4 bases, leaving 20 bases between the germline ends. Germline CDR1 is MGHDK and CDR2 is SYGVNS. This CDR3 region has 17 residues. The CDR3 here is CASSLGMGGPLTGELFF. The DNA for the CDR3 is TGTGCCAGCAGTCTAGGGATGGGCGGACCCCTCACCGGGGAGCTGTTTTTT.

This clonotype was picked up many times. This chain joins TRBV30 and TRBJ1-2; D is perhaps TRBD1 (6 bases). CDR3 length equals 14 residues. The ends were cut back, 4 bases at V and 8 bases at J, with 20 bases in the middle. Germline CDR1 GTSNPN, CDR2 SVGIG (reference sequence). The CDR3 DNA is TGTGCCTGGACAGGGACAATGGGGACGCGGGGCTACACCTTC. As protein: CAWTGTMGTRGYTF.